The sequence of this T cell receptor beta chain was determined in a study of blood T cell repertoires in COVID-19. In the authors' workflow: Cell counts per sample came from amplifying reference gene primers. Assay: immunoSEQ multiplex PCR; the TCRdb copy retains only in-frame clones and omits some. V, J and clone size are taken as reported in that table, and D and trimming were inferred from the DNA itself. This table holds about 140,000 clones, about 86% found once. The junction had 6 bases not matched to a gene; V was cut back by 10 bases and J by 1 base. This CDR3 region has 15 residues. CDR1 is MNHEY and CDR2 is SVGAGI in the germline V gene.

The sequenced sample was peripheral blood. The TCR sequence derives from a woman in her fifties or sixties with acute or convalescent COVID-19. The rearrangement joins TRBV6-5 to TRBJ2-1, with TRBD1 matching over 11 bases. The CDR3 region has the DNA TGTGCCACCGGGACAGGGGGGCGTTCCTACAATGAGCAGTTCTTC. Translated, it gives CATGTGGRSYNEQFF.